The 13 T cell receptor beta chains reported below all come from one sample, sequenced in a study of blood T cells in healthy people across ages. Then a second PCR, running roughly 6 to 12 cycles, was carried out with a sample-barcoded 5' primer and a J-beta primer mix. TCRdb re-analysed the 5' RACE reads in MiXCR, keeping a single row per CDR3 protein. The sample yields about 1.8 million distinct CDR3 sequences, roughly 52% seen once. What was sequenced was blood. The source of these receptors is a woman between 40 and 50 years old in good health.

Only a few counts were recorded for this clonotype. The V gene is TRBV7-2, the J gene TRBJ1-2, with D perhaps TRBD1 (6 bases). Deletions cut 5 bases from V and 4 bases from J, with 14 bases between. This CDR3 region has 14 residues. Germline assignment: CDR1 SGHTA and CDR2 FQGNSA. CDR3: CASSPSSGVYGYTF. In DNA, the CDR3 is TGTGCCAGCAGCCCCTCGTCAGGGGTCTATGGCTACACCTTC.

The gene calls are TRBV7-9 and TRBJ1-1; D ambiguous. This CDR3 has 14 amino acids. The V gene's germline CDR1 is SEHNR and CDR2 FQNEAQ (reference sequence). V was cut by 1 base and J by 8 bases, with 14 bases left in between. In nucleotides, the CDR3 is TGTGCCAGCAGCTTAGGGGATTGGGATAGAGAAGCTTTCTTT. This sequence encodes CASSLGDWDREAFF.

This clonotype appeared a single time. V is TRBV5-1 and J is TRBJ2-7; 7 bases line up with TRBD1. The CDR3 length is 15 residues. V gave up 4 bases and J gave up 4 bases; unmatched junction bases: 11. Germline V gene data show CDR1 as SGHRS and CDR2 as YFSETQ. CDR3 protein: CASSRRTGLEYEQYF. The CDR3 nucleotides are TGCGCCAGCAGCCGCCGGACAGGCCTCGAGTACGAGCAGTACTTC.

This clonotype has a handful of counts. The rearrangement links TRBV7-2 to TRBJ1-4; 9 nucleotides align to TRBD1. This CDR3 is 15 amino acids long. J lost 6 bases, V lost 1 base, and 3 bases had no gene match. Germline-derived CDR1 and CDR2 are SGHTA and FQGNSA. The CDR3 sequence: CASSLVWTGDEKLFF. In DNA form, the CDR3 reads TGTGCCAGCAGCTTAGTGTGGACAGGGGATGAAAAACTGTTTTTT. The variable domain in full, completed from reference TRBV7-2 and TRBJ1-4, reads GAGVSQSPSNKVTEKGKDVELRCDPISGHTALYWYRQSLGQGLEFLIYFQGNSAPDKSGLPSDRFSAERTGGSVSTLTIQRTQQEDSAVYLCASSLVWTGDEKLFFGSGTQLSVL.

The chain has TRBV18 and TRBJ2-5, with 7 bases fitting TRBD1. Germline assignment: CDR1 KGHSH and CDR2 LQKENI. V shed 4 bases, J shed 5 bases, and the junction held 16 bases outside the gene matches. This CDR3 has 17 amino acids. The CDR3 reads CASSQTSIGTAGETQYF. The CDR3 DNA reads TGTGCCAGCTCACAGACCTCGATCGGGACAGCCGGGGAGACCCAGTACTTC.

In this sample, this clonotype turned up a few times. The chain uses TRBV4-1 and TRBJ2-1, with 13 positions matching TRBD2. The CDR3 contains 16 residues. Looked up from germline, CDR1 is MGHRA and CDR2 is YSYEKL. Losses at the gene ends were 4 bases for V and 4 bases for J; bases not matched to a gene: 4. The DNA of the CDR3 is TGCGCCAGCAGCCGCGGGACTAGCGGGGCGTACAATGAGCAGTTCTTC. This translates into CASSRGTSGAYNEQFF.

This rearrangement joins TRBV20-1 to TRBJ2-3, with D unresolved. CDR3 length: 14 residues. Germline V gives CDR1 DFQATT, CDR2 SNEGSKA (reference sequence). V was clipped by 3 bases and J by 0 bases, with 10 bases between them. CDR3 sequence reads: CSARSLLSTDTQYF. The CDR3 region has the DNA TGCAGTGCTAGGTCACTCCTTAGCACAGATACGCAGTATTTT.

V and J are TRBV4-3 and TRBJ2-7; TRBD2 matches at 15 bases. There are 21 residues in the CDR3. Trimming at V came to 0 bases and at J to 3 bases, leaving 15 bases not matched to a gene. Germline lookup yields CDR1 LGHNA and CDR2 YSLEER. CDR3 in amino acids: CASSQDPSGLAGGLVSYEQYF. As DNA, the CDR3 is TGCGCCAGCAGCCAAGATCCCTCAGGACTAGCGGGGGGGCTTGTTAGCTACGAGCAGTACTTC.

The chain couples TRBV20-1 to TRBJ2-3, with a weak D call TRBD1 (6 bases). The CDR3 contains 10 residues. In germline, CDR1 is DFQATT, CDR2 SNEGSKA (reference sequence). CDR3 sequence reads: CRAWGLTQYF. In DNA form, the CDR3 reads TGCAGGGCATGGGGGCTTACGCAGTATTTT.

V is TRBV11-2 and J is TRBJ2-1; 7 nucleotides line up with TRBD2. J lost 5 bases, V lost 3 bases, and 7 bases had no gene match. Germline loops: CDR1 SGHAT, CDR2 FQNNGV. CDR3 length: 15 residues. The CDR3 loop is CASSFLAGVDNEQFF. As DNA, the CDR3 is TGTGCCAGCAGCTTTCTGGCGGGGGTTGACAATGAGCAGTTCTTC.

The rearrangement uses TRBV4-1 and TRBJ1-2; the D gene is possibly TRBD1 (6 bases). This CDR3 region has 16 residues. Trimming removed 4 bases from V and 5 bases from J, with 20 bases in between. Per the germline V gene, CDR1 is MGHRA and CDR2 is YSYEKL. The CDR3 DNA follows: TGCGCCAGCAGCCTAAGACAGGACCCGGCGGTATATGGCTACACCTTC. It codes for CASSLRQDPAVYGYTF.

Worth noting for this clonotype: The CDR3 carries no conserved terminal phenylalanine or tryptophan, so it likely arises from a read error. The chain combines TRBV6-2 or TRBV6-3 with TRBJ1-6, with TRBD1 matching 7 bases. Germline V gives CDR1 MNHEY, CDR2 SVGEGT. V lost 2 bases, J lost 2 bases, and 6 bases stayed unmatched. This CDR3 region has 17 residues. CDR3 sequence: CASSYPTTGTYNSPLHY. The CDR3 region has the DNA TGTGCCAGCAGTTACCCGACGACAGGGACCTATAATTCACCCCTCCACTAT.

The CDR3 loop reads CASSVGTASDTQYF. The CDR3 DNA reads TGTGCCAGCAGCGTAGGAACGGCGTCAGATACGCAGTATTTT. The rearrangement joins TRBV7-2 to TRBJ2-3; unclear D gene. There are 14 residues in the CDR3. Trimming took 5 bases from V and 4 from J, leaving 13 bases between them. Germline CDR1 and CDR2: SGHTA and FQGNSA. The full variable domain, rest sourced from reference TRBV7-2 and TRBJ2-3, is GAGVSQSPSNKVTEKGKDVELRCDPISGHTALYWYRQSLGQGLEFLIYFQGNSAPDKSGLPSDRFSAERTGGSVSTLTIQRTQQEDSAVYLCASSVGTASDTQYFGPGTRLTVL.